This T cell receptor beta chain was obtained from a study of read filtering for tumor transcriptome and immune sequencing. The CDR3 length is 15 residues. Germline-derived CDR1 and CDR2 are SGHVS and FQNEAQ. The V end lost 3 bases, the J end lost 2 bases, and 11 bases lay between the germline ends. In its sample, this clonotype was seen many times. Bone marrow was sampled from every patient at the time of active disease. Molecular barcoded adaptors covering alpha/delta and beta/gamma chains were used on 400 ng RNA. One entry per CDR3 protein, called by TCRdb with MiXCR from the reads. The table lists around 130,000 distinct CDR3 sequences, 13% of them singletons.

The receptor's source is a donor at least 40 years old with multiple myeloma. The sample was a population of CD138-negative cells sorted from bone marrow. This sequence joins TRBV7-8 and TRBJ2-1; possible D gene TRBD1, 6 bases. This CDR3 reads CASSLSGTTYNEQFF. CDR3 DNA: TGTGCCAGCAGCTTGTCCGGGACAACCTACAATGAGCAGTTCTTC.